A selection of T cell receptor beta chains follows, all from one sample in a study of CD8+ T cells in alopecia areata. The protocol was immunoSEQ multiplex PCR, while the TCRdb copy is restricted to in-frame clones and leaves out a portion. The table has around 270,000 clones, nearly 60% seen once. Sequencing used CD4+ T cells sorted from blood, obtained at week 24, from a patient treated with tofacitinib. Source of these receptors: a human donor with alopecia areata. CDR3s include the opening cysteine and the closing phenylalanine or tryptophan. The D gene is left open where the match is weak. Expanded clones are given a class, and other clones once, few, many or no size at all.

TRBV6-6	.	TRBJ2-5	few	TGTGCCAGCAGTTATTGGGAGACCCAGTACTTC	CASSYWETQYF
TRBV29-1	.	TRBJ1-2	.	TGCAGCGCCCCCCGGGGGATGGGGGACTATGGCTACACCTTC	CSAPRGMGDYGYTF
TRBV30	.	TRBJ1-1	few	TGTGCCTGGAAAGGGAACACTGAAGCTTTCTTT	CAWKGNTEAFF
TRBV9	.	TRBJ1-2	.	TGTGCCAGCAGCGATGGGGGCACCTCCCTTTATGGCTACACCTTC	CASSDGGTSLYGYTF
TRBV5-1	.	TRBJ2-7	.	TGCGCCAGCAGTTCGACTAGTGGGGTAGACGAGCAGTACTTC	CASSSTSGVDEQYF
TRBV7-2	.	TRBJ2-1	once	TGTGCCACCCACCCGGTGGCAAGCTCCTACAATGAGCAGTTCTTC	CATHPVASSYNEQFF
TRBV25-1	.	TRBJ2-2	.	TGTGCCAGCAGTGCCCCTAGCACCGGGGAGCTGTTTTTT	CASSAPSTGELFF
TRBV4-2	TRBD2	TRBJ2-3	.	TGTGCCAGCAGCCAAGCCCAAGCGGGGGGGCTGGATACGCAGTATTTT	CASSQAQAGGLDTQYF
TRBV30	.	TRBJ1-6	.	TGTGCCTGGAGGAAAGGGGGACCATATAATTCACCCCTCCACTTT	CAWRKGGPYNSPLHF
TRBV7-2	.	TRBJ2-5	.	TGTGCCAGCAGCGCGGCGGTTCCGGAGACCCAGTACTTC	CASSAAVPETQYF
TRBV30	.	TRBJ1-5	.	TGTGCCTGGAGTGTACGAGGGAATCAGCCCCAGCATTTT	CAWSVRGNQPQHF
TRBV19	TRBD1	TRBJ2-3	.	TGTGCCAGTAAACGGACAGGGTCCACAGATACGCAGTATTTT	CASKRTGSTDTQYF
TRBV29-1	.	TRBJ1-2	few	TGCAGCGTTGACTACAGGACCGCGGATGGCTACACCTTC	CSVDYRTADGYTF
TRBV7-9	.	TRBJ2-7	few	TGTGCCAGCAGCTCTCACAGGGGCGCGGACTACTCGCGCTACGAGCAGTACTTC	CASSSHRGADYSRYEQYF
TRBV10-3	.	TRBJ2-5	few	TGTGCCATCAGTGAGTCGGCAAACCAAGAGACCCAGTACTTC	CAISESANQETQYF
TRBV25-1	.	TRBJ1-2	.	TGTGCCAGCAGTGAATATCCCTTCATAGACTACACCTTC	CASSEYPFIDYTF
TRBV23-1	TRBD2	TRBJ2-3	.	TGCGCCAGCAGCAGTGGGACTAGCGGGGGGAGCACAGATACGCAGTATTTT	CASSSGTSGGSTDTQYF
TRBV19	.	TRBJ1-1	few	TGTGCCAGTAGGGGTTGGAAAACAGGGCCTCTGAACACTGAAGCTTTCTTT	CASRGWKTGPLNTEAFF